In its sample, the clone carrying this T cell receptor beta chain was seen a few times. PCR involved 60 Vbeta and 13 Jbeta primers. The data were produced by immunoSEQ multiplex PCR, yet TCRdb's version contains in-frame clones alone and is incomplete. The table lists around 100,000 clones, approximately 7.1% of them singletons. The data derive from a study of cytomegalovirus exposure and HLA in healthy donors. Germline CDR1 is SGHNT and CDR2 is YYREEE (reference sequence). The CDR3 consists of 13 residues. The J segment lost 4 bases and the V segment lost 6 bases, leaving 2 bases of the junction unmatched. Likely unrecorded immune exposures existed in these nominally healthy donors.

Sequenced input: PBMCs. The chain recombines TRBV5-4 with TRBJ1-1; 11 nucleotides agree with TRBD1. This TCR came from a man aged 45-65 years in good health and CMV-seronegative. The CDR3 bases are TGTGCCAGCACCGGGACAGGGGGCACTGAAGCTTTCTTT. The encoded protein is CASTGTGGTEAFF.